A selection of T cell receptor beta chains follows, all from one sample in a study of siplizumab effects on memory and regulatory T cells. Assay used: immunoSEQ multiplex PCR; TCRdb lists only in-frame clones, some missing. This sample has about 48,000 clones; about 90% occur once, and the top ten carry less than 0.35%. Sequencing input: naive CD8+ T cells sorted from blood. These receptors all stem from a human donor in good health. Each CDR3 is given with its conserved first and last residue.

>TRBJ1-6|TRBV1
CTSSQGYSNWGSPLHF
>TRBJ2-5|TRBV5-4
CASSLSFGETQYF
>TRBJ2-1|TRBV5-6
CASSLGRGGSHEQFF
>TRBJ1-1|TRBV7-9
CASSSTSGGTEAFF
>TRBJ2-7|TRBV7-9
CASSLAPPSLEQYF
>TRBJ1-1|TRBV7-9
CASSSRQVNTEAFF
>TRBJ1-5|TRBV5-6
CASSPGGVGNQPQHF
>TRBJ1-4|TRBV27
CASRQGLGGEKLFF
>TRBJ2-7|TRBV7-2
CASSLAFEQYF
>TRBJ1-1|TRBV27
CASSLWSGDAEAFF
>TRBJ2-5|TRBV4-1
CASSQGTGVQETQYF
>TRBJ2-1|TRBV9
CASSAGQGYNEQFF
>TRBJ2-4|TRBV5-6
CASSPGPLAKNIQYF
>TRBJ1-5|TRBV27
CASSLFRPAPSNQPQHF
>TRBJ2-1|TRBV10-2
CASRDTGLDNEQFF
>TRBJ2-1|TRBV19
CASSMGGSYNEQFF
>TRBJ1-5|TRBV27
CASSEASDQPQHF
>TRBJ1-2|TRBV7-9
CASSHLGIDYGYTF
>TRBJ2-7|TRBV27
CASSQGGLGSEQYF
>TRBJ2-1|TRBV7-2
CASSFSADRDLNEQFF
>TRBJ1-1|TRBV7-8
CASSEPNRNTEAFF
>TRBJ2-7|TRBV10-2
CASSDHRSSYEQYF
>TRBJ1-6|TRBV5-6
CASSLPGPINSPLHF
>TRBJ2-7|TRBV29-1
CSVGTGGAYEQYF
>TRBJ1-1|TRBV19
CASSDPRDRVSAFF
>TRBJ2-5|TRBV6-5
CASSFDGETQYF
>TRBJ1-1|TRBV6-6
CASSYDPTEAFF
>TRBJ1-1|TRBV18
CASSGSGESAEAFF
>TRBJ2-2|TRBV13
CASSPRSTGELFF
>TRBJ2-5|TRBV2
CASIVGLAETQYF
>TRBJ2-5|TRBV12-5
CASGWGHVVQETQYF
>TRBJ2-7|TRBV9
CASSVAGTTVDEQYF
>TRBJ1-5|TRBV7-9
CASSPPGNQPQHF
>TRBJ2-5|TRBV27
CASSISPGLRETQYF
>TRBJ2-3|TRBV6-4
CASSLSGTDTDTQYF
>TRBJ2-3|TRBV7-2
CASSLVPVLAGDPGDTQYF
>TRBJ2-7|TRBV19
CASSPGTGGYEQYF
>TRBJ2-7|TRBV27
CASSPPGGIYEQYF
>TRBJ1-1|TRBV10-3
CAISELGGWDTEAFF
>TRBJ1-1|TRBV2
CASSETDGQFEEAFF
>TRBJ2-1|TRBV14
CASSQVYDSPYNEQFF